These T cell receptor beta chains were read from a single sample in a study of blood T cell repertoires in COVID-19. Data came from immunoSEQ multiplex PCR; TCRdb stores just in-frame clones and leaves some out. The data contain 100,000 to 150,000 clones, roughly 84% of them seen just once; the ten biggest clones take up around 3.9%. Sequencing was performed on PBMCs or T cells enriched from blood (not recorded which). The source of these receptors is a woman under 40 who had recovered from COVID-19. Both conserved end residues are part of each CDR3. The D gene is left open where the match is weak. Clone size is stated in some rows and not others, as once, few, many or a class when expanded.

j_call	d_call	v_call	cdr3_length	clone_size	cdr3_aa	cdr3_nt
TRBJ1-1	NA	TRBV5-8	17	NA	CASSSGAQTTMNTEAFF	TGTGCCAGCAGCTCTGGGGCCCAGACCACCATGAACACTGAAGCTTTCTTT
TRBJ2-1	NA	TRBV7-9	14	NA	CASSPGLPLREQFF	TGTGCCAGCAGCCCGGGACTTCCCCTGAGGGAGCAGTTCTTC
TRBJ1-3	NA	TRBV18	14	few	CASSPRDSGNTIYF	TGTGCCAGCTCACCGAGGGACTCTGGAAACACCATATATTTT
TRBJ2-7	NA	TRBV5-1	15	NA	CASSLRAGRIYEQYF	TGCGCCAGCAGCTTGAGGGCAGGGCGCATCTACGAGCAGTACTTC
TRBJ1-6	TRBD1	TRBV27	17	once	CASGQGRVISYNSPLHF	TGTGCCAGCGGACAGGGGAGAGTTATCTCCTATAATTCACCCCTCCACTTT
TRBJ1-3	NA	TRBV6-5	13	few	CASRQGAGNTIYF	TGTGCCAGCAGACAGGGTGCTGGAAACACCATATATTTT
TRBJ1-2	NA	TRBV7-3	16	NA	CASSPQARGGERGYTF	TGTGCCAGCAGCCCCCAAGCCCGCGGGGGGGAACGTGGCTACACCTTC
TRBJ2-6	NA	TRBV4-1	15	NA	CASSQVGRQANVLTF	TGCGCCAGCAGCCAAGTAGGCAGACAGGCCAACGTCCTGACTTTC
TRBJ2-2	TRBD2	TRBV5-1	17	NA	CASSPTLPGLNTGELFF	TGCGCCAGCAGCCCTACATTACCGGGACTAAACACCGGGGAGCTGTTTTTT
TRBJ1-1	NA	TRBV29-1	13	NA	CSVGRQANTEAFF	TGCAGCGTTGGAAGGCAGGCCAACACTGAAGCTTTCTTT
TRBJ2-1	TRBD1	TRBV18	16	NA	CASSSMGQLRGNEQFF	TGTGCCAGCTCATCGATGGGACAGCTGAGGGGCAATGAGCAGTTCTTC
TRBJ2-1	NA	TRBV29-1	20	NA	CSVEDPFVRDRGVSYNEQFF	TGCAGCGTTGAAGATCCCTTCGTGCGGGATCGGGGTGTATCCTACAATGAGCAGTTCTTC
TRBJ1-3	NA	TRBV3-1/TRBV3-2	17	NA	CASSQEIVGGSGNTIYF	TGTGCCAGCAGCCAAGAGATCGTCGGGGGATCTGGAAACACCATATATTTT
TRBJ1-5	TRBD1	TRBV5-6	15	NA	CASSFGTAPYQPQHF	TGTGCCAGCAGCTTTGGGACAGCTCCATATCAGCCCCAGCATTTT
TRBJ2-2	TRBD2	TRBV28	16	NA	CASSSAGGGGTGELFF	TGTGCCAGCAGTTCAGCGGGAGGGGGAGGCACCGGGGAGCTGTTTTTT
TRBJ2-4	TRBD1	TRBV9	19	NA	CASSPRDRGPYLAKNIQYF	TGTGCCAGCAGCCCACGGGACAGGGGGCCGTACTTAGCCAAAAACATTCAGTACTTC
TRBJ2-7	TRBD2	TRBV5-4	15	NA	CASSSSGRAWYEQYF	TGTGCCAGCAGCTCGAGCGGGAGGGCCTGGTACGAGCAGTACTTC
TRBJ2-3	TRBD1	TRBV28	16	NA	CASSNGQGANTDTQYF	TGTGCCAGCAGTAACGGACAGGGGGCTAACACAGATACGCAGTATTTT
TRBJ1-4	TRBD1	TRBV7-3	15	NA	CASSSRQGIGEKLFF	TGTGCCAGCAGCTCGCGACAGGGGATAGGGGAAAAACTGTTTTTT
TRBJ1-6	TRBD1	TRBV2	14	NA	CASSSQGALSPLHF	TGTGCCAGCAGTTCCCAGGGGGCCCTTTCACCCCTCCACTTT
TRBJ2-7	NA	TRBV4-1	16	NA	CASSQNIASEGYEQYF	TGCGCCAGCAGCCAGAATATAGCGAGCGAGGGATACGAGCAGTACTTC
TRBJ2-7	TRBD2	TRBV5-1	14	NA	CASSVQRETDEQYF	TGCGCCAGCAGCGTGCAGCGGGAAACTGACGAGCAGTACTTC
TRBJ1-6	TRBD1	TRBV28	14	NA	CASSPTGGYSPLHF	TGTGCCAGCAGCCCAACAGGGGGCTATTCACCCCTCCACTTT
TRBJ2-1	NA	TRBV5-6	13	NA	CASSATGDREQFF	TGTGCCAGCAGCGCGACAGGTGATCGTGAGCAGTTCTTC
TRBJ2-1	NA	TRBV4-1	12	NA	CASSQEANEQFF	TGCGCCAGCAGCCAAGAGGCAAATGAGCAGTTCTTC
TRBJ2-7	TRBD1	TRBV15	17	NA	CATSRAYPGQGVSEQYF	TGTGCCACCAGCAGAGCCTATCCGGGACAGGGTGTGTCCGAGCAGTACTTC
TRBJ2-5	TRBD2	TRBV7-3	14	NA	CASSSGLAGGTQYF	TGTGCCAGCAGCTCCGGACTAGCGGGAGGGACCCAGTACTTC
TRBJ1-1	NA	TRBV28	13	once	CASSSTGTRIAFF	TGTGCCAGCAGTTCAACAGGGACAAGGATCGCTTTCTTT
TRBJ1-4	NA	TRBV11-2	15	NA	CASSLGAGSNEKLFF	TGTGCCAGCAGCTTAGGCGCAGGGTCTAATGAAAAACTGTTTTTT
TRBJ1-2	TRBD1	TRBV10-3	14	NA	CAISEGTGNDGYTF	TGTGCCATCAGTGAGGGGACAGGCAATGATGGCTACACCTTC
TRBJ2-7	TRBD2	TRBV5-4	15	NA	CASSPERDAIYEQYF	TGTGCCAGCAGTCCCGAGCGGGACGCGATCTACGAGCAGTACTTC
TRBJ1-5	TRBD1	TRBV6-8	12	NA	CATDRGGQPQHF	TGTGCCACTGACAGGGGGGGTCAGCCCCAGCATTTT
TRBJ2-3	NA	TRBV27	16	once	CASRRNSPSSADTQYF	TGTGCCAGCAGACGAAATAGCCCCTCGAGCGCAGATACGCAGTATTTT
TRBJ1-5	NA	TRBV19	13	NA	CASSMEGNQPQHF	TGTGCCAGTAGTATGGAGGGTAATCAGCCCCAGCATTTT
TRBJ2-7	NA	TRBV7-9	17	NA	CASSFPRATSTVYEQYF	TGTGCCAGCAGCTTCCCGCGGGCCACCTCGACGGTCTACGAGCAGTACTTC
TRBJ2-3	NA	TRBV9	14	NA	CASSVARVPDTQYF	TGTGCCAGCAGCGTAGCCAGGGTCCCAGATACGCAGTATTTT
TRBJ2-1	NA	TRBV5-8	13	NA	CASRTDRYNEQFF	TGTGCCAGCAGAACGGACAGATACAATGAGCAGTTCTTC
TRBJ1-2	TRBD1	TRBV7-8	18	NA	CASSHRGAGTLLNYGYTF	TGTGCCAGCAGCCACAGGGGGGCAGGGACCCTCCTTAACTATGGCTACACCTTC
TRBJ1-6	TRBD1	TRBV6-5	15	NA	CASSYYRQGGSPLHF	TGTGCCAGCAGTTACTACCGACAGGGAGGTTCACCCCTCCACTTT
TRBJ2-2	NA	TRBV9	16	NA	CASSSYGQLNTGELFF	TGTGCCAGCAGCTCTTACGGACAGCTGAACACCGGGGAGCTGTTTTTT
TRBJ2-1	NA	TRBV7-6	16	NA	CASSLIPGDRYNEQFF	TGTGCCAGCAGCTTAATTCCGGGAGACCGTTACAATGAGCAGTTCTTC